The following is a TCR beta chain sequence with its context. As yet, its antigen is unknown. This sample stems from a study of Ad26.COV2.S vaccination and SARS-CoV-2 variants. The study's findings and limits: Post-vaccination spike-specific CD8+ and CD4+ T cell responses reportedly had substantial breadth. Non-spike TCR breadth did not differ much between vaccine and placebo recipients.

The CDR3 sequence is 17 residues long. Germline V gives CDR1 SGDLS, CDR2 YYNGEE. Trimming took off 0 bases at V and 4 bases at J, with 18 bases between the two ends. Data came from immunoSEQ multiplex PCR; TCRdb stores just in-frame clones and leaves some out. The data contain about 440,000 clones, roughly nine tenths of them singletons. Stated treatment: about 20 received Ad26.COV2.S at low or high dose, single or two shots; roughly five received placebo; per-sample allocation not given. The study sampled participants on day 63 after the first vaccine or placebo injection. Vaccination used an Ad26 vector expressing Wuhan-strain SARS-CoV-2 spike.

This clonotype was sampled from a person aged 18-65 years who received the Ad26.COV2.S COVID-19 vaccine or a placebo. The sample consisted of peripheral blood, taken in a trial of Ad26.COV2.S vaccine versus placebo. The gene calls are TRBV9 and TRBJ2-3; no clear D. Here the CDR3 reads CASSVGPGPPMPDTQYF. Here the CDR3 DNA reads TGTGCCAGCAGCGTAGGTCCTGGCCCCCCGATGCCAGATACGCAGTATTTT.